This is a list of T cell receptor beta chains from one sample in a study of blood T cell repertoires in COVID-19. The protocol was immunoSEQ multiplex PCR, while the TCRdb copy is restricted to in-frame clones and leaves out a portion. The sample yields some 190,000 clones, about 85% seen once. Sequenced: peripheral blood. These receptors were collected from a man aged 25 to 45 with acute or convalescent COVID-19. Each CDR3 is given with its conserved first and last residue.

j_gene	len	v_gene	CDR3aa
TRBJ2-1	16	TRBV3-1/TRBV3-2	CASSQDPRGAQYEQFF
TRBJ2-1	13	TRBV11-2	CASSLVQVNEQFF
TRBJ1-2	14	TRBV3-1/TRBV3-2	CASSRWALDGGYTF
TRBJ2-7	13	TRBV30	CAWSLQGMGEQYF
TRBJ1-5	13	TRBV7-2	CASSPYSNQPQHF
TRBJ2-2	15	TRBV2	CASSESYSRGGELFF
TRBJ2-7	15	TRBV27	CASSFAASGSYEQYF
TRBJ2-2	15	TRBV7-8	CASSQTIRIPGELFF
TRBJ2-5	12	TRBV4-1	CASSQDSETQYF
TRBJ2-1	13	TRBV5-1	CASGTSDYNEQFF
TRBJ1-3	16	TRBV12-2	CASRSNRTVSGNTIYF
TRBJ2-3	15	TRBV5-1	CASSRRTGTTDTQYF
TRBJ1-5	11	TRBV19	CASSIGTNQHF
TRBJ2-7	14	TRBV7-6	CASSLTGDIYEQYF
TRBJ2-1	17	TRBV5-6	CASSLFPTGLLTNEQFF
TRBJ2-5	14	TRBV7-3	CASSLGTSSETQYF
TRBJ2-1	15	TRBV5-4	CASSQPGQGYNEQFF
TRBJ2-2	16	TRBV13	CASSLHWTSYTGELFF
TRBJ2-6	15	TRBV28	CASSLGGAGANVLTF
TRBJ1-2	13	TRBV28	CASRTVGGYGYTF
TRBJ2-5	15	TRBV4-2	CASSQEPTSGETQYF
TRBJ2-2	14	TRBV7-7	CASSLRQNTGELFF
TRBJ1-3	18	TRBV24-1	CATSDLFLHRADGNTIYF
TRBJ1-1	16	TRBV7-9	CASSRNPGQLNTEAFF
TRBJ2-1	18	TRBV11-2	CASSLASPVVGGFHEQFF
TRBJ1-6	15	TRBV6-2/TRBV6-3	CASSHRRTNNSPLHF
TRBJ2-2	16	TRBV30	CAWSVTGTQATGELFF
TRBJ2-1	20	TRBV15	CATMSGGPDSARGFRNEQFF
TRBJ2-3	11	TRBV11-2	CASSQRDTQYF
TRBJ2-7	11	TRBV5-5	CASSLNYEQYF
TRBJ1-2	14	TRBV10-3	CAISESPGVLGYTF
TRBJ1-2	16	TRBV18	CASSPVPGQGSYGYTF
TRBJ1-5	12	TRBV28	CASRDFNQPQHF
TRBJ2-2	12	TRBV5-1	CASKRDTGELFF
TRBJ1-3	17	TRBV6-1	CASSEQSIRDSGNTIYF
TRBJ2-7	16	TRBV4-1	CASSQGLLAGGLEQYF
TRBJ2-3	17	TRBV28	CASSFPLAGGRTDTQYF
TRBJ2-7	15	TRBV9	CASSVGVAGAYEQYF
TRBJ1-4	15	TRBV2	CASSRTKGSYEKLFF
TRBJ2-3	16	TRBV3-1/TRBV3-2	CASSQEGRGGTDTQYF
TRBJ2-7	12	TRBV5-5	CASSLLLNEQYF
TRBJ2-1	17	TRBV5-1	CASSLLAGGSSYNEQFF
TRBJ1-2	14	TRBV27	CASSFTGQTYAYTF
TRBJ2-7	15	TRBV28	CASSLLGGGSYEQYF
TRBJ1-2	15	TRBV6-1	CASSEMGTGAYGYTF
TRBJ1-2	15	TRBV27	CASRASGQGNYGYTF
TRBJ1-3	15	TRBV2	CASERQGIPGNTIYF
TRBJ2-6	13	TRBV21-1	CASRTDGANVLTF
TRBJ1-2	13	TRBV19	CASSITQGYGYTF
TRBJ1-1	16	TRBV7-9	CASSFGPQGANTEAFF
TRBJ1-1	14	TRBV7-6	CASSPDRGLTEAFF
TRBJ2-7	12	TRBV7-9	CASSVGEYAQYF
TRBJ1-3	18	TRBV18	CASSLQRGGRRSGNTIYF
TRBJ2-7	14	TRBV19	CASSKKQVPYEQYF
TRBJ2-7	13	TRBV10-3	CAISAVVYYEQYF
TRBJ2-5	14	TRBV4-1	CASSQAGLEETQYF
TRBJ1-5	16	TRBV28	CASSLLMRGAGQPQHF
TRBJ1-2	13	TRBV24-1	CATSPQGAQGYTF
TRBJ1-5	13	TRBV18	CASSLLDNQPQHF